The rows below give T cell receptor beta chains drawn from one sample of a study of OX40 agonist ivuxolimab in advanced cancers. Data came from immunoSEQ multiplex PCR; TCRdb stores just in-frame clones and leaves some out. The table shows roughly 60,000 clones, with roughly nine tenths occurring only once. Sequencing was performed on CD4+ or CD8+ T cells sorted from blood, taken in a trial of the OX40 agonist ivuxolimab. The receptors were sampled from an adult with an advanced solid tumor such as melanoma, head and neck, liver or kidney cancer. CDR3s include the opening cysteine and the closing phenylalanine or tryptophan. The D gene is left open where the match is weak. Rows give clone size only sometimes, using once, few, many, or a class for an expanded clone.

size	V	J	D	CDR3	DNA
.	TRBV28	TRBJ1-1	.	CAVAGGTEAFF	TGTGCCGTCGCGGGGGGGACTGAAGCTTTCTTT
once	TRBV18	TRBJ2-3	.	CASSPVKGHTQYF	TGTGCCAGCTCACCGGTGAAAGGGCATACGCAGTATTTT
.	TRBV19	TRBJ1-1	.	CASILTRGGTEAFF	TGTGCCAGTATCCTGACGAGGGGGGGGACTGAAGCTTTCTTT
.	TRBV27	TRBJ1-2	.	CASSLQRGSSLGGYGYTF	TGTGCCAGCAGTTTACAGAGGGGTTCATCTCTCGGGGGCTATGGCTACACCTTC
.	TRBV5-1	TRBJ2-6	.	CASSINSQGSGANVLTF	TGCGCCAGCAGCATCAACTCACAGGGCTCTGGGGCCAACGTCCTGACTTTC
.	TRBV11-3	TRBJ2-7	.	CASSLGDNAYEQYF	TGTGCCAGCAGCTTAGGAGACAACGCCTACGAGCAGTACTTC
.	TRBV9	TRBJ1-4	.	CASSVLGAANEKLFF	TGTGCCAGCAGCGTGCTAGGCGCGGCTAATGAAAAACTGTTTTTT
.	TRBV19	TRBJ1-3	.	CASSTTPQGTGNTIYF	TGTGCCAGTAGCACAACCCCACAGGGAACTGGAAACACCATATATTTT
.	TRBV6-6	TRBJ2-3	TRBD2	CASAFTSGRTTDTQYF	TGTGCCAGCGCCTTTACTAGCGGGAGGACCACAGATACGCAGTATTTT
.	TRBV11-2	TRBJ2-5	TRBD2	CASSLGGGGGGETQYF	TGTGCCAGCAGCTTAGGGGGGGGAGGTGGAGGAGAGACCCAGTACTTC
.	TRBV7-9	TRBJ1-1	TRBD1	CASSQGVPNTEAFF	TGTGCCAGCAGCCAGGGGGTACCGAACACTGAAGCTTTCTTT